The clone carrying this T cell receptor beta chain was found many times. The data were taken from a study of T-cell reconstitution after alpha-beta-depleted transplantation in children. Library preparation (for TCRbeta) was performed with unique molecular identifiers. TCRdb analysed the PCR reads with MiXCR anew, one entry per CDR3 protein. The top ten clones hold roughly 7% of a sample with about 300,000 distinct CDR3 sequences, around a tenth of them seen once. This CDR3 is 13 amino acids long. Trimming pared 6 bases from V and 8 bases from J, leaving 16 bases between. Germline lookup yields CDR1 DFQATT and CDR2 SNEGSKA (reference sequence).

The chain recombines TRBV20-1 with TRBJ2-2; perhaps TRBD2 as D (6 bases). Here the sequenced sample was PBMCs, taken before TCRalphabeta/CD19-depleted stem cell transplant. The TCR originated in a boy in the first two years of life with acute myeloid leukemia, due to receive a stem cell transplant. CDR3 coding DNA: TGCAGTGCCCGGGACTCTGGGCCGGGGGAGCTGTTTTTT. Translating gives CSARDSGPGELFF.